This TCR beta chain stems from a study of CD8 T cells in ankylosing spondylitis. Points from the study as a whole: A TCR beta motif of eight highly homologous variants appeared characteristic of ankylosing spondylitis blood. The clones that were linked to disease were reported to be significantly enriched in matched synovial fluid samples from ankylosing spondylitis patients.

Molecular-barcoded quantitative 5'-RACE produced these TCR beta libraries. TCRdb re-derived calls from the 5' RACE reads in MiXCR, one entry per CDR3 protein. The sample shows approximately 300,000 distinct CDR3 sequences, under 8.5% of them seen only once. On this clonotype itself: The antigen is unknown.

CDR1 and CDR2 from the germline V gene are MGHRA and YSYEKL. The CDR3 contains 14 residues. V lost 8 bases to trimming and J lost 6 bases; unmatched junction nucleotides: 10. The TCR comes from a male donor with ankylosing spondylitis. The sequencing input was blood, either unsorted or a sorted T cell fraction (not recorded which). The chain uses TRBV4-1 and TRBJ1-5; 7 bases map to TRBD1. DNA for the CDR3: TGCGCCAGCCACCTGACAGGGTCCGGTCAGCCCCAGCATTTT. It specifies CASHLTGSGQPQHF.